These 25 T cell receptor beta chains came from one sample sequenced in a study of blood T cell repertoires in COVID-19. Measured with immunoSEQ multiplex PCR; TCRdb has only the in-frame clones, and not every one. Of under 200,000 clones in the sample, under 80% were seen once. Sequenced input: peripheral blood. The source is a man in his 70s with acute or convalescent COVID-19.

The CDR3 is CASSPYRSYSGNTIYF. Written as DNA, the CDR3 is TGTGCCAGTAGTCCGTACAGGAGTTACTCTGGAAACACCATATATTTT. The rearrangement uses TRBV19 and TRBJ1-3, with a tentative D call TRBD1 (5 bases). CDR3 length: 16 residues. V was pared by 5 bases and J by 0 bases, with 14 bases between. Germline lookup yields CDR1 LNHDA and CDR2 SQIVND (reference sequence).

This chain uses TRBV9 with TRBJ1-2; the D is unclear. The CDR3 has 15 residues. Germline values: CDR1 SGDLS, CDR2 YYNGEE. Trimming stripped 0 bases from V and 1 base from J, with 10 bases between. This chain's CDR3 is CASSVDPIGNYGYTF. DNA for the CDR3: TGTGCCAGCAGCGTAGACCCCATCGGTAACTATGGCTACACCTTC.

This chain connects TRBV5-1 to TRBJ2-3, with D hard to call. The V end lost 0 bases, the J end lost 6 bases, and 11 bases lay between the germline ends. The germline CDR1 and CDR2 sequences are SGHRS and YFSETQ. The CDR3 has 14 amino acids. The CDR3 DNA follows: TGCGCCAGCAGCTTGGACCCCTCCGGGGATACGCAGTATTTT. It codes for CASSLDPSGDTQYF.

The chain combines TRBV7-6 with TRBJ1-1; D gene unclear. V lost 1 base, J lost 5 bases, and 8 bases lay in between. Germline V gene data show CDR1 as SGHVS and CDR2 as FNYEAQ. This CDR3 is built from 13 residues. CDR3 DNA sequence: TGTGCCAGCAGCTTAGGTAGAAGAACTGAAGCTTTCTTT. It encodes CASSLGRRTEAFF. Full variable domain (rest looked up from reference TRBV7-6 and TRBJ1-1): GAGVSQSPRYKVTKRGQDVALRCDPISGHVSLYWYRQALGQGPEFLTYFNYEAQQDKSGLPNDRFSAERPEGSISTLTIQRTEQRDSAMYRCASSLGRRTEAFFGQGTRLTVV.

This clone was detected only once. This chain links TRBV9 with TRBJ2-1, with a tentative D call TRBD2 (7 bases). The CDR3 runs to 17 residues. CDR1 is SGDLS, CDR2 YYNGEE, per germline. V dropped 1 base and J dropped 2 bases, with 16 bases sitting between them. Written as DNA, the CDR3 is TGTGCCAGCAGCGTAACACAGGGAGGGGAGGCCTACAATGAGCAGTTCTTC. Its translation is CASSVTQGGEAYNEQFF.

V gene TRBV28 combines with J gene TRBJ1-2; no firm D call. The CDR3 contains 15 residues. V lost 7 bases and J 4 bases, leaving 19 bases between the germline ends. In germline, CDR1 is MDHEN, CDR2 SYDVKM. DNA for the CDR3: TGTGCCAGCACCAACGGCGCAGGAAGGCGCTATGGCTACACCTTC. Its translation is CASTNGAGRRYGYTF.

This chain's CDR3 is CASSPGQSTDTQYF. CDR3 sequence (DNA): TGTGCCAGCAGCCCGGGACAGAGCACAGATACGCAGTATTTT. The rearrangement links TRBV7-2 to TRBJ2-3; 7 bases are shared with TRBD1. This CDR3 contains 14 residues. The germline V gene has CDR1 SGHTA and CDR2 FQGNSA. V shed 5 bases and J 0 bases; nucleotides not matched to a gene: 2.

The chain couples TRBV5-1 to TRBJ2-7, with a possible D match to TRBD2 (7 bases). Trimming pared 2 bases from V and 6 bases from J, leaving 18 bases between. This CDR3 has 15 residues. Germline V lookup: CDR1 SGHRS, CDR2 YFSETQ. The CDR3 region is CASSLAGTEGGEQYF. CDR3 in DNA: TGCGCCAGCAGCTTAGCGGGAACCGAGGGGGGCGAGCAGTACTTC.

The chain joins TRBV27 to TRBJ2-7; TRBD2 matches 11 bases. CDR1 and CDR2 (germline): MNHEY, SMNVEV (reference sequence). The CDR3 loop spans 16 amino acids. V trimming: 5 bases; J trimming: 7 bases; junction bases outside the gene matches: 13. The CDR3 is CASSPSLAGASREQYF. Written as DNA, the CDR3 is TGTGCCAGCAGTCCGTCACTAGCGGGGGCCAGTCGGGAGCAGTACTTC.

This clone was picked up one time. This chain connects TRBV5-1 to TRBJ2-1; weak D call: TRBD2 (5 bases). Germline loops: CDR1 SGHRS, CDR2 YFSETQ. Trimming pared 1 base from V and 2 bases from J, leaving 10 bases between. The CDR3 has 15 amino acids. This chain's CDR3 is CASSLLVGAYNEQFF. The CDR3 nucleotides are TGCGCCAGCAGCTTGTTGGTGGGAGCCTACAATGAGCAGTTCTTC.

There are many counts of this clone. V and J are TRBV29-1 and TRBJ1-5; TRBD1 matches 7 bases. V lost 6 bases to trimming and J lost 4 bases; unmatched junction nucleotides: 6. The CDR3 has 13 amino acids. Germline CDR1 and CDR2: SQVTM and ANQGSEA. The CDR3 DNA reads TGCAGCGTCCAGGGACAGCCTAATCAGCCCCAGCATTTT. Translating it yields CSVQGQPNQPQHF.

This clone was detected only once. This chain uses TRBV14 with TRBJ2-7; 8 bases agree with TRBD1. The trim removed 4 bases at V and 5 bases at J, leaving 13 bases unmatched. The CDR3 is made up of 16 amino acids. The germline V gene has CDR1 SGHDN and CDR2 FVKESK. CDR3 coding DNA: TGTGCCAGCAGCCCCCGATGGGACAGGTCGATCCACGAGCAGTACTTC. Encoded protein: CASSPRWDRSIHEQYF.

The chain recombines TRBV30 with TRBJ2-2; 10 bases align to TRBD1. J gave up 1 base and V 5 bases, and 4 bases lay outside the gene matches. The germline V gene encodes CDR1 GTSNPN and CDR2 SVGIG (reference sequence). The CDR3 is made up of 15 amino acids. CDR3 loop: CAWGTGARNTGELFF. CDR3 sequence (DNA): TGTGCCTGGGGGACAGGGGCACGGAACACCGGGGAGCTGTTTTTT. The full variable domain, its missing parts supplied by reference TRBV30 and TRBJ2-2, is SQTIHQWPATLVQPVGSPLSLECTVEGTSNPNLYWYRQAAGRGLQLLFYSVGIGQISSEVPQNLSASRPQDRQFILSSKKLLLSDSGFYLCAWGTGARNTGELFFGEGSRLTVL.

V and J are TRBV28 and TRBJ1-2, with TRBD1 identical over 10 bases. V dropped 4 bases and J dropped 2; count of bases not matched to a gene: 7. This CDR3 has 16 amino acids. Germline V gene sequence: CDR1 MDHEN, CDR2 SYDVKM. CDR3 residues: CASSSPGQGGNYGYTF. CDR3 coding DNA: TGTGCCAGCAGTTCCCCCGGACAGGGGGGGAACTATGGCTACACCTTC.

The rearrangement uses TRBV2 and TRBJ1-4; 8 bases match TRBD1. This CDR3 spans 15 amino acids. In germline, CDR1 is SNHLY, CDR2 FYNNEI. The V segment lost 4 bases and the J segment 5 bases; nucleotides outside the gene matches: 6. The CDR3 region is CASSGRQGRNEKLFF. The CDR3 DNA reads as TGTGCCAGCAGTGGACGACAGGGGCGGAATGAAAAACTGTTTTTT.

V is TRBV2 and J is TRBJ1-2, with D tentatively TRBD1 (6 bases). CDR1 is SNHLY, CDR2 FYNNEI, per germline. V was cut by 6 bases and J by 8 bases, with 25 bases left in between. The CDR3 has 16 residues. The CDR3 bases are TGTGCCAGCAGCTTGGAGTCAGGGGCTAATCAAGGGGGCTACACCTTC. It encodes CASSLESGANQGGYTF.

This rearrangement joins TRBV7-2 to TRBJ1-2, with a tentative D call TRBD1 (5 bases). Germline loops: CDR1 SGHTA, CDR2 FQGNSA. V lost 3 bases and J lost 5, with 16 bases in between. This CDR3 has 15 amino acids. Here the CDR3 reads CASSFDRNANYGYTF. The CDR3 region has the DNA TGTGCCAGCAGCTTTGACAGAAACGCCAATTATGGCTACACCTTC.

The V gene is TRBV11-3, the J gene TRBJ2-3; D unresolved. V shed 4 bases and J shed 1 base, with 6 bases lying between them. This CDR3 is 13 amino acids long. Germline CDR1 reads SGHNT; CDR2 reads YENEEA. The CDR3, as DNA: TGTGCCAGCAGCTCGCGGCGCACAGATACGCAGTATTTT. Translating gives CASSSRRTDTQYF.

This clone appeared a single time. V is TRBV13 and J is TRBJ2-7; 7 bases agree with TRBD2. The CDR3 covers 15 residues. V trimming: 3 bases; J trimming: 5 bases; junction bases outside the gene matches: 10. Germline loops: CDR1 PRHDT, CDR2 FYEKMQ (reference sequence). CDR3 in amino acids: CASSFGTGGTHEQYF. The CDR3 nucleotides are TGTGCCAGCAGCTTCGGGACGGGGGGAACCCACGAGCAGTACTTC.

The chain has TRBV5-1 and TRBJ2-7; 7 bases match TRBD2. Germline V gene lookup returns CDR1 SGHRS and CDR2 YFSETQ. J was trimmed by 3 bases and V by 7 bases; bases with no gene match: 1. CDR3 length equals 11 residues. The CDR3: CASGDYYEQYF. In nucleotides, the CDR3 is TGCGCCAGCGGGGACTACTACGAGCAGTACTTC.

CDR3 region: CASSLPGGTDTQYF. The CDR3 coding sequence is TGTGCCAGCAGCTTACCGGGGGGCACAGATACGCAGTATTTT. The rearrangement links TRBV5-8 to TRBJ2-3; D might be TRBD2 (6 bases). V lost 2 bases and J lost 1, with 8 bases in between. This CDR3 has 14 residues. Per germline, CDR1 SGHTS and CDR2 YDEGEE.

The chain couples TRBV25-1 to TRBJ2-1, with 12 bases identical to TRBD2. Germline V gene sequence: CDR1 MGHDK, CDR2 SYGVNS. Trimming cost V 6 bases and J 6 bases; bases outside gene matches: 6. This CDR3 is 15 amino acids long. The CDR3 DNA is TGTGCCAGCAGCACCGGGACTAGCGGGTTCAATGAGCAGTTCTTC. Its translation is CASSTGTSGFNEQFF.

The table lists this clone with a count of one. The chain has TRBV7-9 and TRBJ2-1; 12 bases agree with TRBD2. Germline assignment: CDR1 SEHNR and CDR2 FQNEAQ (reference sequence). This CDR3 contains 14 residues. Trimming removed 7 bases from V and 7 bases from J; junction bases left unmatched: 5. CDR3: CASNGLAGTNEQFF. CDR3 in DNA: TGTGCCAGCAACGGACTAGCGGGGACAAATGAGCAGTTCTTC.

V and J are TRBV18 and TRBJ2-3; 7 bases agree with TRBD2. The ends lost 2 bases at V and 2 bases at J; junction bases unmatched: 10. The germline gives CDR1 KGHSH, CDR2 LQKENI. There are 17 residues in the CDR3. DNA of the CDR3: TGTGCCAGCTCACCAATTCAGCGGGGATTTATCACAGATACGCAGTATTTT. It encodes CASSPIQRGFITDTQYF.

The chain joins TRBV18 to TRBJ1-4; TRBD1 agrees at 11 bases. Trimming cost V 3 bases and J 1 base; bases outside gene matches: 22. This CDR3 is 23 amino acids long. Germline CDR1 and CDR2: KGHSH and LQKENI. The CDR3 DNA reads TGTGCCAGCTCACCCGCCGGACAGGGGGCAATCTCGGGGTGGCAAGGAACTAATGAAAAACTGTTTTTT. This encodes CASSPAGQGAISGWQGTNEKLFF.